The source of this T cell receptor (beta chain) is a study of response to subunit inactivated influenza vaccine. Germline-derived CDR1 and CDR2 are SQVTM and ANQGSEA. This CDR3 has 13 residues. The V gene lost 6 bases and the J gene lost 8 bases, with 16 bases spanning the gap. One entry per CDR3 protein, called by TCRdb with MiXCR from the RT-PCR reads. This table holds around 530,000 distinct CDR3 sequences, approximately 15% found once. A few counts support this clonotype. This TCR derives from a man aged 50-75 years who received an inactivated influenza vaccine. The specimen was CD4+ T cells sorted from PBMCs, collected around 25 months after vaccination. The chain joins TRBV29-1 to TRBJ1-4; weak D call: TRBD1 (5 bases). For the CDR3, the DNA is TGCAGCGTGAGTCGGGACCCCGGAGAAAAACTGTTTTTT. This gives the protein CSVSRDPGEKLFF. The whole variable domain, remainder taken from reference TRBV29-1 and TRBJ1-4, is SAVISQKPSRDICQRGTSLTIQCQVDSQVTMMFWYRQQPGQSLTLIATANQGSEATYESGFVIDKFPISRPNLTFSTLTVSNMSPEDSSIYLCSVSRDPGEKLFFGSGTQLSVL.